This T cell receptor beta chain is from a study of Ad26.COV2.S vaccination and SARS-CoV-2 variants. TCRdb keeps only in-frame clones here, not all; method: immunoSEQ multiplex PCR. The table has roughly 420,000 clones, roughly 89% seen once; the top ten hold around 2.6%. As to treatment: around 19 received Ad26.COV2.S at low or high dose, single or two shots; 5 received placebo; per-sample allocation not given. Material that was analyzed had been drawn on day 63 after the first vaccine or placebo injection. Germline loops: CDR1 GTSNPN, CDR2 SVGIG (reference sequence). This CDR3 is built from 14 residues. Trimming took 3 bases from V and 4 from J, leaving 12 bases between them.

Specimen: peripheral blood, collected in a trial of Ad26.COV2.S vaccine versus placebo. V and J are TRBV30 and TRBJ1-4; the D is unclear. The receptor comes from a person aged 18-65 years who received the Ad26.COV2.S COVID-19 vaccine or a placebo. This chain's CDR3 is CAWSRGHFNEKLFF. The CDR3 DNA reads as TGTGCCTGGAGCCGAGGGCACTTTAATGAAAAACTGTTTTTT.